These 18 T cell receptor beta chains share one sample of origin, sequenced in a study of CD4+ T cells in melanoma (dated by TCRdb to between 2021 and 2022). Library prep was done by the immunoSEQ multiplex PCR assay. The immuneACCESS repertoire file appears here via TCRdb, limited to in-frame rearrangements. These files lack a portion of the clones; in checked studies, under half of the deficit traces to unresolved V genes, and the cause of the others is not known. This sample is represented by 55,000 or so clones; about 70% of them were singletons. 4.5% to 5.5% of the sample belongs to the ten largest clones. Sequences were obtained from tumor tissue. These receptors were obtained from a human donor with melanoma.

This chain uses TRBV18 with TRBJ1-6; 8 nucleotides agree with TRBD1. CDR1 KGHSH and CDR2 LQKENI come from the germline V gene. CDR3 length: 15 amino acids. With V trimmed by 2 bases and J by 11 bases, 8 bases remained unmatched. CDR3 residues: CASSPEAGGRTPLHF. CDR3 DNA: TGTGCCAGCTCACCAGAGGCAGGGGGCCGTACACCCCTCCACTTT.

This clone has more than one count but fewer than ten. This chain joins TRBV11-1 and TRBJ2-2; TRBD1 might be the D (6 bases). V was cut by 5 bases and J by 0 bases, with 10 bases left in between. The length of the CDR3 is 15 residues. The V gene's germline CDR1 is SGHAT and CDR2 FQDESV (reference sequence). The CDR3 loop reads CASSGTGSNTGELFF. CDR3 nucleotides: TGTGCCAGCAGCGGCACAGGGTCGAACACCGGGGAGCTGTTTTTT.

This chain links TRBV5-4 with TRBJ1-6; no reliable D call. Trimming took off 3 bases at V and 0 bases at J, with 10 bases between the two ends. Per the germline V gene, CDR1 is SGHNT and CDR2 is YYREEE (reference sequence). CDR3 size: 16 residues. CDR3 in DNA: TGTGCCAGCAGCTCCCCGGGGAGCTCCTATAATTCACCCCTCCACTTT. This codes for CASSSPGSSYNSPLHF. Full variable domain (missing parts from reference TRBV5-4 and TRBJ1-6): ETGVTQSPTHLIKTRGQQVTLRCSSQSGHNTVSWYQQALGQGPQFIFQYYREEENGRGNFPPRFSGLQFPNYSSELNVNALELDDSALYLCASSSPGSSYNSPLHFGNGTRLTVT.

A note on this clone: This likely stems from a read error, as it lies one base from a far larger clone. This same CDR3 is encoded by further DNA sequences in the sample. The chain is built from TRBV7-9 and TRBJ1-1; no firm D call. Trimming took off 3 bases at V and 1 base at J, with 3 bases between the two ends. This CDR3 has 12 residues. Germline V gene lookup returns CDR1 SEHNR and CDR2 FQNEAQ (reference sequence). CDR3 in amino acids: CASSFGNTEAFF. The DNA of the CDR3 is TGTGCCAGCAGCTTCGGGAACACTGAAGCTTTCTTT.

This rearrangement joins TRBV7-9 to TRBJ2-1; 12 bases map to TRBD2. Germline lookup yields CDR1 SEHNR and CDR2 FQNEAQ (reference sequence). J gave up 8 bases and V 2 bases, and 10 bases lay outside the gene matches. This CDR3 has 17 amino acids. CDR3 region: CASSLPSLAGGSDEQFF. In nucleotides, the CDR3 is TGTGCCAGCAGCTTACCAAGTCTAGCGGGGGGGTCGGATGAGCAGTTCTTC.

The chain is built from TRBV5-1 and TRBJ2-1; TRBD2 matches at 7 bases. Trimming removed 3 bases from V and 0 bases from J; junction bases left unmatched: 9. Germline CDR1 SGHRS, CDR2 YFSETQ. This CDR3 spans 17 amino acids. CDR3 in DNA: TGCGCCAGCAGCTGGGGCCTCGGGGGGAGCTCCTACAATGAGCAGTTCTTC. Protein sequence: CASSWGLGGSSYNEQFF.

This clone was counted many times. The genes are TRBV30 and TRBJ2-7; 8 bases are a match to TRBD1. The V and J ends lost 5 bases and 3 bases, in that order; junction bases with no gene match: 6. The CDR3 extends over 13 amino acids. Germline CDR1 reads GTSNPN; CDR2 reads SVGIG (reference sequence). CDR3 DNA sequence: TGTGCCTGGTCGACAGGGGCCAGCTACGAGCAGTACTTC. Amino acids: CAWSTGASYEQYF.

The chain links TRBV9 to TRBJ1-5, with D possibly TRBD1 on 6 matching bases. The germline CDR1 and CDR2 sequences are SGDLS and YYNGEE. The CDR3 extends over 15 amino acids. Trimming left V 0 bases short and J 7 bases short, with 14 bases between. CDR3 loop: CASSVGWGLGQPQHF. CDR3 DNA: TGTGCCAGCAGCGTAGGGTGGGGGCTCGGACAGCCCCAGCATTTT.

The chain couples TRBV5-6 to TRBJ2-1; 9 bases map to TRBD2. The CDR3 consists of 15 residues. V lost 0 bases, J lost 9 bases, and 7 bases stayed unmatched. The germline V gene has CDR1 SGHDT and CDR2 YYEEEE. CDR3 region: CASSLAGRGGIEQFF. In nucleotides, the CDR3 is TGTGCCAGCAGCTTGGCTGGGCGGGGGGGGATTGAGCAGTTCTTC.

The gene calls are TRBV19 and TRBJ2-5, with TRBD1 matching over 8 bases. Germline V gene sequence: CDR1 LNHDA, CDR2 SQIVND (reference sequence). J was trimmed by 5 bases and V by 0 bases; bases with no gene match: 5. This CDR3 has 15 amino acids. CDR3 coding DNA: TGTGCCAGTAGTATAGATACAGGGGGTTGGGAGACCCAGTACTTC. Amino acids: CASSIDTGGWETQYF.

V is TRBV6-6 and J is TRBJ2-7; no firm D call. With 6 bases removed from V and 1 base from J, the gap between germline ends came to 13 bases. Germline V CDR1 and CDR2: MNHNY, SVGAGI (reference sequence). The CDR3 length is 14 residues. This CDR3 reads CASSSPLRSYEQYF. In nucleotides, the CDR3 is TGTGCCAGCAGCTCTCCGTTACGATCCTACGAGCAGTACTTC.

The chain recombines TRBV30 with TRBJ1-2, with 9 positions matching TRBD1. Germline values: CDR1 GTSNPN, CDR2 SVGIG (reference sequence). The CDR3 spans 14 residues. J gave up 4 bases and V 5 bases, and 8 bases lay outside the gene matches. CDR3: CAWSRQGVGYGYTF. The CDR3, as DNA: TGTGCCTGGTCTCGACAGGGGGTAGGCTATGGCTACACCTTC.

The V and J genes are TRBV2 and TRBJ2-5, with D unclear. The J call may be mistaken, given a closer DNA end match to TRBJ2-7. Germline CDR1 reads SNHLY; CDR2 reads FYNNEI. The CDR3 extends over 13 amino acids. CDR3: CASSVDPPGEQYF. The CDR3 DNA follows: TGTGCCAGCAGTGTTGACCCACCAGGCGAGCAGTACTTC.

This clone is a singleton in its sample. The V call is TRBV11-1, the J call TRBJ2-1; D not certain. Germline V gives CDR1 SGHAT, CDR2 FQDESV (reference sequence). The V and J ends lost 5 bases and 6 bases respectively, with 8 bases between them. This CDR3 is 12 amino acids long. In DNA, the CDR3 is TGTGCCAGCAGCCCAGGTTTCAATGAGCAGTTCTTC. Its protein product is CASSPGFNEQFF. The full variable domain, rest sourced from reference TRBV11-1 and TRBJ2-1, is EAEVAQSPRYKITEKSQAVAFWCDPISGHATLYWYRQILGQGPELLVQFQDESVVDDSQLPKDRFSAERLKGVDSTLKIQPAELGDSAMYLCASSPGFNEQFFGPGTRLTVL.

V and J are TRBV11-2 and TRBJ2-6; D possibly corresponds to TRBD1 (6 bases). V gave up 6 bases and J gave up 0 bases, with 18 bases separating them. CDR1 is SGHAT, CDR2 FQNNGV, per germline. The CDR3 is 18 residues long. As DNA, the CDR3 is TGTGCCAGCAGGCAGCATCAACAGGGATTCTCTGGGGCCAACGTCCTGACTTTC. This codes for CASRQHQQGFSGANVLTF.

The chain couples TRBV28 to TRBJ1-5; D might be TRBD1 (6 bases). V dropped 6 bases and J dropped 4 bases, with 16 bases sitting between them. This CDR3 spans 15 amino acids. The germline gives CDR1 MDHEN, CDR2 SYDVKM. The CDR3 sequence: CASSPPGAWNQPQHF. CDR3 DNA: TGTGCCAGCAGCCCGCCGGGGGCCTGGAATCAGCCCCAGCATTTT. Complete variable domain (other parts from reference TRBV28 and TRBJ1-5): DVKVTQSSRYLVKRTGEKVFLECVQDMDHENMFWYRQDPGLGLRLIYFSYDVKMKEKGDIPEGYSVSREKKERFSLILESASTNQTSMYLCASSPPGAWNQPQHFGDGTRLSIL.

The chain combines TRBV28 with TRBJ2-7; D might be TRBD2 (6 bases). The V end lost 2 bases, the J end lost 2 bases, and 13 bases lay between the germline ends. This CDR3 comprises 15 residues. The V gene's germline CDR1 is MDHEN and CDR2 SYDVKM. The chain's CDR3 is CASSLTEGNPYEQYF. DNA for the CDR3: TGTGCCAGCAGTTTAACGGAGGGTAACCCCTACGAGCAGTACTTC.

This clone was picked up one time. J is TRBJ2-7 and V is TRBV4-3; TRBD2 matches at 9 bases. CDR3 length: 16 residues. V gave up 0 bases and J gave up 3 bases; unmatched junction bases: 6. Germline V CDR1 and CDR2: LGHNA, YSLEER. Written as DNA, the CDR3 is TGCGCCAGCAGCCAAGAACTCGGTAGCGGGGGCTACGAGCAGTACTTC. This translates into CASSQELGSGGYEQYF.